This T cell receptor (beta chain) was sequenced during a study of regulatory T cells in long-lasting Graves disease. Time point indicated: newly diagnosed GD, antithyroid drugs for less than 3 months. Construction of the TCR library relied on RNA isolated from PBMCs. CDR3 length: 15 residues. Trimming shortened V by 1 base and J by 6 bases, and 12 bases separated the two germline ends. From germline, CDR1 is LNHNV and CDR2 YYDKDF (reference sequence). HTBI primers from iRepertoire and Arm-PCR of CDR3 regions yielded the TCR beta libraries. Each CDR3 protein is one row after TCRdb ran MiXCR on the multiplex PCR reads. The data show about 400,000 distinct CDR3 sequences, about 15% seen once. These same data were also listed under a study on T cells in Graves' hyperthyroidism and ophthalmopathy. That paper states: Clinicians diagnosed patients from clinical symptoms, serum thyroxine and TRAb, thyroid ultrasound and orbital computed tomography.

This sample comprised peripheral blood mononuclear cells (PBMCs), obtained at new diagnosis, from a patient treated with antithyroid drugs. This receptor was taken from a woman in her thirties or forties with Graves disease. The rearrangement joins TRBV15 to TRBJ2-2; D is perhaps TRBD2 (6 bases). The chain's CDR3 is CATSRVGLMAGELFF. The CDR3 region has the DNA TGTGCCACCAGCAGAGTAGGACTAATGGCCGGGGAGCTGTTTTTT. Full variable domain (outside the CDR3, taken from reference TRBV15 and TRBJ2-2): DAMVIQNPRYQVTQFGKPVTLSCSQTLNHNVMYWYQQKSSQAPKLLFHYYDKDFNNEADTPDNFQSRRPNTSFCFLDIRSPGLGDTAMYLCATSRVGLMAGELFFGEGSRLTVL.